Listed below are T cell receptor beta chains from one sample, sequenced in a study of cytomegalovirus exposure and HLA in healthy donors. Generated by immunoSEQ multiplex PCR, the TCRdb table keeps only in-frame clones and is missing some. Here the sample spans 150,000 to 200,000 clones, 82% being singletons. What was sequenced was PBMCs. These receptors originate from a woman between 50 and 59 years old in good health and CMV-seropositive. The CDR3 runs from the conserved cysteine through the conserved F or W. A D gene is named only where the DNA matches it firmly. Not every row has a clone size; where given, it reads once, few, many or a size class.

d_gene	v_gene	j_gene	abundance	CDR3aa	CDR3nt
NA	TRBV28	TRBJ1-5	NA	CASSLRGTQPQHF	TGTGCCAGCAGTTTAAGGGGGACCCAGCCCCAGCATTTT
TRBD1	TRBV7-9	TRBJ1-2	NA	CASSSDRVGGYTF	TGTGCCAGCAGCTCGGACAGGGTGGGTGGCTACACCTTC
TRBD2	TRBV5-4	TRBJ2-5	NA	CASSATGGWETQYF	TGTGCCAGCAGCGCGACGGGGGGTTGGGAGACCCAGTACTTC
NA	TRBV29-1	TRBJ2-1	NA	CSVPTRINEQFF	TGCAGCGTTCCGACTAGGATCAATGAGCAGTTCTTC
NA	TRBV23-1	TRBJ2-7	few	CASSQLVRAVWSYEQYF	TGCGCCAGCAGTCAATTGGTGCGGGCGGTGTGGTCCTACGAGCAGTACTTC
NA	TRBV11-2	TRBJ1-2	NA	CASSLIKTGGLRNYGYTF	TGTGCCAGCAGCCTAATAAAAACCGGCGGGCTACGTAACTATGGCTACACCTTC
TRBD1	TRBV7-8	TRBJ1-5	NA	CASSLSQGAGSNQPQHF	TGTGCCAGCAGCTTAAGTCAGGGGGCGGGAAGCAATCAGCCCCAGCATTTT
NA	TRBV7-9	TRBJ1-3	NA	CASSPLGSDLGNTIYF	TGTGCCAGCAGCCCCCTAGGGAGTGACCTTGGAAACACCATATATTTT
NA	TRBV4-1	TRBJ1-2	NA	CASSRSRTEANYGYTF	TGCGCCAGCAGCCGGAGCCGGACTGAAGCTAACTATGGCTACACCTTC
TRBD1	TRBV6-4	TRBJ1-2	NA	CASRRTGVSGYTF	TGTGCCAGCAGGCGGACAGGGGTGAGCGGCTACACCTTC
NA	TRBV10-1	TRBJ2-1	NA	CASRETGSSYNEQFF	TGCGCCAGCCGTGAGACAGGAAGCTCCTACAATGAGCAGTTCTTC
NA	TRBV28	TRBJ2-7	NA	CASSLRLEGAVAGTSYEQYF	TGTGCCAGCAGTTTGCGGTTGGAGGGGGCGGTAGCGGGGACCTCCTACGAGCAGTACTTC
TRBD2	TRBV7-2	TRBJ2-5	few	CASSLAPGRGDLQETQYF	TGTGCCAGCAGCTTAGCGCCGGGGCGGGGGGACCTTCAAGAGACCCAGTACTTC
TRBD1	TRBV19	TRBJ2-3	NA	CASSSRTGLADTQYF	TGTGCCAGTAGTTCCCGGACAGGGCTGGCAGATACGCAGTATTTT
NA	TRBV28	TRBJ1-1	few	CASAGRGLNTEAFF	TGTGCCAGCGCCGGCAGGGGACTGAACACTGAAGCTTTCTTT
NA	TRBV5-6	TRBJ2-1	NA	CASSLRAGALYNEQFF	TGTGCCAGCAGCTTGCGGGCGGGGGCCCTCTACAATGAGCAGTTCTTC
TRBD2	TRBV7-9	TRBJ2-7	NA	CSSSLMREDNEQYF	TGTTCCAGCAGCTTAATGCGGGAGGACAACGAGCAGTACTTC
NA	TRBV7-9	TRBJ2-7	NA	CSSSLRGGKSSYEQYF	TGTTCCAGCAGCTTAAGGGGCGGCAAAAGCTCCTACGAGCAGTACTTC
NA	TRBV11-2	TRBJ2-7	NA	CASSLVGGLHYEQYF	TGTGCCAGCAGCTTAGTTGGGGGACTCCACTACGAGCAGTACTTC
NA	TRBV6-5	TRBJ2-3	NA	CASSSPSTDTQYF	TGTGCCAGCAGTTCCCCTAGCACAGATACGCAGTATTTT
TRBD1	TRBV4-3	TRBJ1-4	NA	CASSPGGQGAEKLFF	TGCGCCAGCAGCCCCGGGGGACAGGGGGCAGAAAAACTGTTTTTT
NA	TRBV14	TRBJ2-1	NA	CASSQRGNYEQFF	TGTGCCAGCAGCCAACGGGGAAACTATGAGCAGTTCTTC
TRBD1	TRBV30	TRBJ2-5	NA	CAWIMGQGQETQYF	TGTGCCTGGATAATGGGACAGGGTCAAGAGACCCAGTACTTC
NA	TRBV5-6	TRBJ1-2	NA	CASIRRGLNYGYTF	TGTGCCAGCATCCGGAGGGGCCTTAACTATGGCTACACCTTC
TRBD2	TRBV5-6	TRBJ2-7	NA	CASSPGGAYEQYF	TGTGCCAGCAGCCCTGGGGGGGCCTACGAGCAGTACTTC
TRBD1	TRBV11-2	TRBJ1-2	once	CASSIRQGPDYGYTF	TGTGCCAGCAGCATCCGACAGGGGCCAGACTATGGCTACACCTTC
TRBD1	TRBV9	TRBJ1-6	few	CASSVAQGGSPLHF	TGTGCCAGCAGCGTAGCACAGGGGGGTTCACCCCTCCACTTT
NA	TRBV5-4	TRBJ1-2	NA	CASRLQGIANYGYTF	TGTGCCAGCAGATTGCAGGGTATCGCTAACTATGGCTACACCTTC